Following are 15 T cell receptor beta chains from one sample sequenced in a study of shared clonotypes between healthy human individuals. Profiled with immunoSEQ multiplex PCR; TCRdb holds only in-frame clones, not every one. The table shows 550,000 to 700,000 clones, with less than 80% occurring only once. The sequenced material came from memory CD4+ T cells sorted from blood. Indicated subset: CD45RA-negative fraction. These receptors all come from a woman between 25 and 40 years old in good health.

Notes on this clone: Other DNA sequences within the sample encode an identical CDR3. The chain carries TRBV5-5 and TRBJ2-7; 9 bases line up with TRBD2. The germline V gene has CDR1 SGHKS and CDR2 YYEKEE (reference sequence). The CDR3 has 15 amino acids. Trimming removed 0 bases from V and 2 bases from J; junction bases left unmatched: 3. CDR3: CASSLGLAETYEQYF. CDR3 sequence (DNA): TGTGCCAGCAGCTTGGGACTAGCGGAAACCTACGAGCAGTACTTC.

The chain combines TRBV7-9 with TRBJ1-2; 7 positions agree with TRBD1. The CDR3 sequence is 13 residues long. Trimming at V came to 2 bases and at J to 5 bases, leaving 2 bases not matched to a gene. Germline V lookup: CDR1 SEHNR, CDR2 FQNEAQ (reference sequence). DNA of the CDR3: TGTGCCAGCAGCTTAAAGGGACAGTATGGCTACACCTTC. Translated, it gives CASSLKGQYGYTF.

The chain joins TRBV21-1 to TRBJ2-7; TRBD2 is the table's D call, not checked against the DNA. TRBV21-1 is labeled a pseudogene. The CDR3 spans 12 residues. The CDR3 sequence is CASSIRDYEQYF. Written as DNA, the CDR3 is TGTGCCAGCAGCATCCGGGACTACGAGCAGTACTTC.

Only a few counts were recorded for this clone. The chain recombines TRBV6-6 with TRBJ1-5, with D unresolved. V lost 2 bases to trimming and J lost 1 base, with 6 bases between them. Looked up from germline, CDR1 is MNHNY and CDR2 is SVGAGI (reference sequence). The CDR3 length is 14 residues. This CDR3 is CASSYPDSNQPQHF. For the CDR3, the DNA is TGTGCCAGCAGTTACCCGGACAGCAATCAGCCCCAGCATTTT.

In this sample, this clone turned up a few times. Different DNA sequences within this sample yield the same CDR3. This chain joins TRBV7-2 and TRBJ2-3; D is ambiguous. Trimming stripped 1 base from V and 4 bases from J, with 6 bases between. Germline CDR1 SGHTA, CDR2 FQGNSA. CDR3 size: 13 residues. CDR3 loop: CASSLVLADTQYF. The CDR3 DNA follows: TGTGCCAGCAGCTTAGTCCTAGCAGATACGCAGTATTTT.

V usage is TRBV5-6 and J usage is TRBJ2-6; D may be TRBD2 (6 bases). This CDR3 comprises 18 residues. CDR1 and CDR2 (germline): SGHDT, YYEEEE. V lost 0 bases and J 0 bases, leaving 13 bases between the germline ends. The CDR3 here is CASSLVGSGGSGANVLTF. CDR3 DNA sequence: TGTGCCAGCAGCTTGGTTGGTTCCGGGGGCTCTGGGGCCAACGTCCTGACTTTC. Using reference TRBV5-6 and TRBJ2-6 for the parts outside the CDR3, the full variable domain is DAGVTQSPTHLIKTRGQQVTLRCSPKSGHDTVSWYQQALGQGPQFIFQYYEEEERQRGNFPDRFSGHQFPNYSSELNVNALLLGDSALYLCASSLVGSGGSGANVLTFGAGSRLTVL.

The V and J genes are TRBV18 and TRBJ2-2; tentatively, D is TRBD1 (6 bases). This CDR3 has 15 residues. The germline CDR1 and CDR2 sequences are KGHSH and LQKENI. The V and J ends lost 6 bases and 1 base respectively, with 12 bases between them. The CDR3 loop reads CASSSGTLNTGELFF. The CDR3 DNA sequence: TGTGCCAGCTCTTCCGGGACATTGAACACCGGGGAGCTGTTTTTT.

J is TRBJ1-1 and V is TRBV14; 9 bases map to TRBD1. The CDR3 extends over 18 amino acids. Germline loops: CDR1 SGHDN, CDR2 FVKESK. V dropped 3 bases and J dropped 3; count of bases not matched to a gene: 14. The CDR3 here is CASSHTDRGRSGDTEAFF. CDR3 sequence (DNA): TGTGCCAGCAGCCACACGGACAGGGGACGGAGCGGCGACACTGAAGCTTTCTTT.

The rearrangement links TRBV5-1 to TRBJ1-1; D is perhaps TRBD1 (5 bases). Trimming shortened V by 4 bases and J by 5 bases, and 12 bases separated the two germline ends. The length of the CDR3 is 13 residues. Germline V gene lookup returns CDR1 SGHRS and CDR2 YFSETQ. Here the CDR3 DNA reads TGCGCCAGCAGCGCAGCAGGGTGGACTGAAGCTTTCTTT. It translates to CASSAAGWTEAFF.

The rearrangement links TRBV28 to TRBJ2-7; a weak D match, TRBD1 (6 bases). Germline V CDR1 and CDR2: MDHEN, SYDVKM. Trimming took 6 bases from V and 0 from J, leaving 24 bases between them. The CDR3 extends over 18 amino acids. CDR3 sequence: CASSLSRSGQGSSYEQYF. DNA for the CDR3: TGTGCCAGCAGCCTATCCCGATCGGGTCAGGGGAGCTCCTACGAGCAGTACTTC.

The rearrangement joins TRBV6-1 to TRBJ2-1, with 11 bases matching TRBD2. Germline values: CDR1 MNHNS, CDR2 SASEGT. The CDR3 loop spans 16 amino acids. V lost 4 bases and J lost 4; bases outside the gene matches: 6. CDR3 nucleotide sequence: TGTGCCAGCAGTGTGTCCGGGACTAGCGGTTACAATGAGCAGTTCTTC. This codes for CASSVSGTSGYNEQFF.

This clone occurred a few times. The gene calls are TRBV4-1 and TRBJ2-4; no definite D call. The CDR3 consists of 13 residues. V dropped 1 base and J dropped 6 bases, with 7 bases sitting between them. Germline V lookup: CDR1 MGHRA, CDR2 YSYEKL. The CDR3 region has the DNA TGCGCCAGCAGCCAAGTGGCGAGAAACATTCAGTACTTC. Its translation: CASSQVARNIQYF.

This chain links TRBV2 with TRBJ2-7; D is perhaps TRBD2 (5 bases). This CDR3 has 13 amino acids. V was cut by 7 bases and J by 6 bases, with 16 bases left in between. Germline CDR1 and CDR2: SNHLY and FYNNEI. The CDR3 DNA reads TGTGCCAGCAACGTTGTGAGGGAAGGCGAGCAGTACTTC. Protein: CASNVVREGEQYF.

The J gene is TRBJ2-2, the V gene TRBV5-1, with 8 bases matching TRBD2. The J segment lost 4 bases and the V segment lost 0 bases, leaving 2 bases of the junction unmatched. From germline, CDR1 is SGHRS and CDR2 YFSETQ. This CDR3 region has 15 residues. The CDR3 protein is CASSLETSGTGELFF. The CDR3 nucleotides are TGCGCCAGCAGCTTGGAAACTAGCGGCACCGGGGAGCTGTTTTTT. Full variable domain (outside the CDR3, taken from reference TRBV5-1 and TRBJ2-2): KAGVTQTPRYLIKTRGQQVTLSCSPISGHRSVSWYQQTPGQGLQFLFEYFSETQRNKGNFPGRFSGRQFSNSRSEMNVSTLELGDSALYLCASSLETSGTGELFFGEGSRLTVL.

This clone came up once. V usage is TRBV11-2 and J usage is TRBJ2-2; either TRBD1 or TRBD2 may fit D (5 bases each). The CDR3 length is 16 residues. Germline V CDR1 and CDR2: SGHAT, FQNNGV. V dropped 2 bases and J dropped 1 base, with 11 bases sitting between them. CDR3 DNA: TGTGCCAGCAGCTTATTCCGGGACCAGAACACCGGGGAGCTGTTTTTT. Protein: CASSLFRDQNTGELFF.